Sequencing of this T cell receptor beta chain was carried out in a study of blood T cell repertoires in COVID-19. Study at large: Sources were T cells, B-cell-depleted T cells, or PBMCs; the material itself was cDNA or gDNA.

In the authors' workflow: Amplifying reference gene primers gave estimates of nucleated cell counts. Only in-frame clones appear in the TCRdb table, and some are missing; sequencing was by immunoSEQ multiplex PCR. V and J calls and clone size come straight from that table; D and trimming were deduced from the DNA. This sample has around 130,000 clones, with 77% found just once. The V gene end was trimmed by 5 bases and the J gene end by 5 bases; junction bases not matched to a gene: 4. The CDR3 has 14 residues. CDR1 and CDR2 (germline): LGHNT, FRNRAP. The V gene is TRBV12-5, the J gene TRBJ2-5, with 11 positions matching TRBD1. This TCR was recovered from a human donor in a cohort sampled during active COVID-19. Sample: peripheral blood. Written as DNA, the CDR3 is TGTGCTAGTGGTCCCGGGACAGGGGGGGAGACCCAGTACTTC. Amino acid sequence: CASGPGTGGETQYF.